The 17 T cell receptor beta chains below were found in one sample sequenced in a study of cytomegalovirus exposure and HLA in healthy donors. Researchers ran the PCR with 60 Vbeta and 13 Jbeta primers. The table came from immunoSEQ multiplex PCR; TCRdb's copy has only in-frame clones and leaves some out. The sample carries approximately 140,000 clones, over 70% recorded once. Input material: PBMCs. These receptors originate from a woman aged 40 to 50 in good health and CMV-seropositive.

Regarding this clone: At one boundary the junction diverges from the germline segment, which might be a read error. The chain joins TRBV5-4 to TRBJ1-6; 7 bases fit TRBD1. Germline V gives CDR1 SGHNT, CDR2 YYREEE (reference sequence). This CDR3 comprises 13 residues. CDR3 region: CASSLAGGSPPHF. Here the CDR3 DNA reads TGTGCCAGCAGCTTGGCAGGGGGTTCACCCCCCCACTTT.

Only one count was recorded for this clone. V and J are TRBV5-6 and TRBJ2-7; 9 bases agree with TRBD2. CDR1 SGHDT and CDR2 YYEEEE come from the germline V gene. Trimming at V came to 1 base and at J to 5 bases, leaving 7 bases not matched to a gene. The CDR3 runs to 15 residues. In DNA form, the CDR3 reads TGTGCCAGCAGCTTGCGCGCTAGCGGGGATAACGAGCAGTACTTC. This translates into CASSLRASGDNEQYF.

This clone was recorded a few times. The chain joins TRBV5-4 to TRBJ1-6, with 9 nucleotides matching TRBD1. Germline V gene lookup returns CDR1 SGHNT and CDR2 YYREEE (reference sequence). This CDR3 is built from 16 residues. J gave up 4 bases and V 3 bases, and 5 bases lay outside the gene matches. The CDR3 DNA reads TGTGCCAGCAGCTCGTACGGGACAGGGTATAATTCACCCCTCCACTTT. Encoded protein: CASSSYGTGYNSPLHF.

Details on this clone: Other DNA sequences in the same sample also yield this CDR3. This CDR3 reads CASSLSGTGHGYTF. Here the CDR3 DNA reads TGTGCCAGCAGCTTATCTGGGACAGGGCATGGCTACACCTTC. The chain carries TRBV11-1 and TRBJ1-2; 9 nucleotides agree with TRBD1. This CDR3 has 14 amino acids. Trimming removed 2 bases from V and 6 bases from J; junction bases left unmatched: 4. Germline V gene data show CDR1 as SGHAT and CDR2 as FQDESV (reference sequence).

V gene TRBV5-4 combines with J gene TRBJ1-6; a possible D gene is TRBD1 (6 bases). Germline CDR1 reads SGHNT; CDR2 reads YYREEE (reference sequence). The CDR3 runs 16 residues. The germline V and J ends were trimmed by 6 bases and 0 bases, with 13 bases remaining between them. In nucleotides, the CDR3 is TGTGCCAGCATTAACAGGGAAAGCTCCTATAATTCACCCCTCCACTTT. Its translation is CASINRESSYNSPLHF.

The rearrangement links TRBV7-3 to TRBJ1-4; TRBD1 matches at 9 bases. V lost 5 bases and J lost 7; bases outside the gene matches: 8. CDR3 length: 15 amino acids. From germline, CDR1 is SGHTA and CDR2 FQGTGA. The CDR3 nucleotides read TGTGCCAGCAGCCCAACAGGGGGCATCAGTGAAAAACTGTTTTTT. This sequence encodes CASSPTGGISEKLFF.

V and J are TRBV7-9 and TRBJ2-7, with 7 bases aligning to TRBD1. The V gene end was trimmed by 5 bases and the J gene end by 4 bases; junction bases not matched to a gene: 11. Per the germline V gene, CDR1 is SEHNR and CDR2 is FQNEAQ (reference sequence). The CDR3 sequence is 15 residues long. CDR3 residues: CASSRNWDRDYEQYF. In DNA, the CDR3 is TGTGCCAGCAGCCGAAACTGGGACAGAGATTACGAGCAGTACTTC.

The chain recombines TRBV5-1 with TRBJ1-1, with D possibly being TRBD1 (5 bases). In germline, CDR1 is SGHRS, CDR2 YFSETQ. The CDR3 totals 15 residues. V was cut by 0 bases and J by 3 bases, with 12 bases left in between. The CDR3 loop is CASSLDQGGYTEAFF. CDR3 DNA: TGCGCCAGCAGCTTGGATCAGGGTGGTTACACTGAAGCTTTCTTT.

The chain has TRBV25-1 and TRBJ1-3; 7 positions match TRBD1. After removal of 3 bases from V and 2 bases from J, the junction contained 10 bases not matched to a gene. The CDR3 sequence is 17 residues long. From germline, CDR1 is MGHDK and CDR2 SYGVNS. CDR3 protein: CASSETALTGAGNTIYF. CDR3 nucleotides: TGTGCCAGCAGTGAGACCGCCCTCACAGGGGCTGGAAACACCATATATTTT.

This chain links TRBV29-1 with TRBJ2-5; 7 positions match TRBD1. Trimming removed 6 bases from V and 4 bases from J; junction bases left unmatched: 11. Germline loops: CDR1 SQVTM, CDR2 ANQGSEA. CDR3 length: 14 amino acids. In DNA, the CDR3 is TGCAGCGTCCGAGGTTCGGCAGGGGGAGAGACCCAGTACTTC. It yields the protein CSVRGSAGGETQYF. Full variable domain (rest looked up from reference TRBV29-1 and TRBJ2-5): SAVISQKPSRDICQRGTSLTIQCQVDSQVTMMFWYRQQPGQSLTLIATANQGSEATYESGFVIDKFPISRPNLTFSTLTVSNMSPEDSSIYLCSVRGSAGGETQYFGPGTRLLVL.

The V gene is TRBV7-6, the J gene TRBJ2-1, with 10 bases that match TRBD2. With 2 bases clipped from V and 7 bases from J, the junction kept 5 bases outside the gene matches. The length of the CDR3 is 15 residues. Germline V gene sequence: CDR1 SGHVS, CDR2 FNYEAQ. The CDR3 nucleotides read TGTGCCAGCAGCTTAATCAGCGGGGGGGAAAATGAGCAGTTCTTC. Translating gives CASSLISGGENEQFF.

The chain carries TRBV21-1 and TRBJ2-7; the listed D gene, TRBD2, was not tested against the DNA. TRBV21-1 is a pseudogene. CDR3 length: 15 residues. Written as DNA, the CDR3 is TGTGCCAGCAGCATCGACCGCCCCGGGGGGTACGAGCAGTACTTC. Translated: CASSIDRPGGYEQYF.

J is TRBJ2-2 and V is TRBV15, with TRBD2 identical over 10 bases. Germline lookup yields CDR1 LNHNV and CDR2 YYDKDF (reference sequence). Germline trimming cut 5 bases from V and 4 bases from J; bases unmatched to any gene: 13. The CDR3 is 18 residues long. As DNA, the CDR3 is TGTGCCACCAGCGCCCGCCGGGGGGGACTAGCGAGCACCGGGGAGCTGTTTTTT. It codes for CATSARRGGLASTGELFF.

This clone has a single count. The genes are TRBV7-3 and TRBJ2-1; 8 bases map to TRBD2. J lost 10 bases, V lost 5 bases, and 10 bases had no gene match. CDR1 and CDR2 from the germline V gene are SGHTA and FQGTGA. There are 14 residues in the CDR3. The CDR3 DNA is TGTGCCAGCAGCCGTTCAGCGGGGGTAGGCGAGCAGTTCTTC. It is translated as CASSRSAGVGEQFF.

This chain's CDR3 is CASTPGRGANTEAFF. Written as DNA, the CDR3 is TGTGCCAGTACCCCGGGCCGGGGGGCTAACACTGAAGCTTTCTTT. This rearrangement joins TRBV19 to TRBJ1-1, with TRBD1 as a possible D gene (6 bases). Trimming removed 7 bases from V and 2 bases from J, with 17 bases in between. Per the germline V gene, CDR1 is LNHDA and CDR2 is SQIVND (reference sequence). The CDR3 is 15 amino acids.

A word on this clone: One end of the junction fails to match germline, which may point to a read error. The rearrangement links TRBV7-9 to TRBJ1-1, with 9 bases lining up with TRBD1. This CDR3 comprises 12 residues. Germline CDR1 is SEHNR and CDR2 is FQNEAQ (reference sequence). CDR3 protein: CSSSQGQGGAFF. CDR3 in DNA: TGTTCCAGCAGCCAGGGACAGGGAGGAGCTTTCTTT.

V gene TRBV5-1 combines with J gene TRBJ2-2; TRBD2 might be the D (6 bases). The ends were cut back, 2 bases at V and 5 bases at J, with 16 bases in the middle. Germline CDR1 SGHRS, CDR2 YFSETQ. The CDR3 loop spans 16 amino acids. Written as DNA, the CDR3 is TGCGCCAGCAGCTTCCTTTCTGGGGGGATAACCGGGGAGCTGTTTTTT. It is translated as CASSFLSGGITGELFF.